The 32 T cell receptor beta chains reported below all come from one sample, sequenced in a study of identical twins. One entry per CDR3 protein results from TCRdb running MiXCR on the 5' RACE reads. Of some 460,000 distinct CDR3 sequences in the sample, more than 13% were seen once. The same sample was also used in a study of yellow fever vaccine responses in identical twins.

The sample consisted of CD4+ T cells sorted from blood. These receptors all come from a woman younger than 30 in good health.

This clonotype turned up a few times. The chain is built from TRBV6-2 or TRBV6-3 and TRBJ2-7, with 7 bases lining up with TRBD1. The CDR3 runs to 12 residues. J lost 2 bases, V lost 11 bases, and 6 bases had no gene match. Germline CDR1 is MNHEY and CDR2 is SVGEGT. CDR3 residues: CASAQGAYEQYF. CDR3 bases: TGTGCCTCTGCCCAGGGGGCCTACGAGCAGTACTTC.

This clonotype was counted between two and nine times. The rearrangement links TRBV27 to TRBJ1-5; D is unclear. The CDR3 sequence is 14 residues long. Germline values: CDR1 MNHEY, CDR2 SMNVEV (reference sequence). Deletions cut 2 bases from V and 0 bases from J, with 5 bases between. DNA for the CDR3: TGTGCCAGCAGTTTAGTAGGTAGCAATCAGCCCCAGCATTTT. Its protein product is CASSLVGSNQPQHF.

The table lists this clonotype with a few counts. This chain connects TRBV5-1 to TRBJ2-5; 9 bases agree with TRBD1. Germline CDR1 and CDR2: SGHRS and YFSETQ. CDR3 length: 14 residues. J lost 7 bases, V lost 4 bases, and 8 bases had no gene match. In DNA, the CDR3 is TGCGCCAGCAGCCCGGGACAGGGAGTCGGGACCCAGTACTTC. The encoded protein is CASSPGQGVGTQYF.

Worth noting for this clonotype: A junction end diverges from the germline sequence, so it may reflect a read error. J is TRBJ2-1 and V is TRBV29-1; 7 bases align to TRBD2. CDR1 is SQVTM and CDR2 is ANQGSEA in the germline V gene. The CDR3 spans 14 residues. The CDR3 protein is CSFDQSGIYNEQFF. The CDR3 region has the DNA TGCAGCTTTGACCAAAGCGGGATCTACAATGAGCAGTTCTTC.

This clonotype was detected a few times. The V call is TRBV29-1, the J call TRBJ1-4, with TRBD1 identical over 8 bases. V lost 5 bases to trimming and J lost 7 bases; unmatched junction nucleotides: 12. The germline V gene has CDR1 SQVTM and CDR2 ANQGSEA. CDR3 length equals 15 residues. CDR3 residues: CSVSITGGRVEKLFF. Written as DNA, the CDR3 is TGCAGCGTTTCGATTACAGGGGGTAGGGTTGAAAAACTGTTTTTT. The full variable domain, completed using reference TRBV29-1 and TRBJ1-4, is SAVISQKPSRDICQRGTSLTIQCQVDSQVTMMFWYRQQPGQSLTLIATANQGSEATYESGFVIDKFPISRPNLTFSTLTVSNMSPEDSSIYLCSVSITGGRVEKLFFGSGTQLSVL.

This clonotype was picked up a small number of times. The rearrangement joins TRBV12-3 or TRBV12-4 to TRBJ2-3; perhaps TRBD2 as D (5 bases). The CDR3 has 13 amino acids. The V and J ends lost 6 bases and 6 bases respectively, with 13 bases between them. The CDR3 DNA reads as TGTGCCAGCAGGATTGACTGGAGGGATACGCAGTATTTT. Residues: CASRIDWRDTQYF.

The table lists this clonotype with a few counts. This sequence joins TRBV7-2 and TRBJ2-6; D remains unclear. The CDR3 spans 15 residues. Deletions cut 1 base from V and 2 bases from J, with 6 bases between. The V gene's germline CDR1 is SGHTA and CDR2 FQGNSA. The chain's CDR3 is CASSLVGTGANVLTF. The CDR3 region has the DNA TGTGCCAGCAGCTTAGTCGGAACTGGGGCCAACGTCCTGACTTTC.

In DNA, the CDR3 is TGTGCCAGCAGTTACTCGATGAGACAGGGCTCCTACGAGCAGTACTTC. This gives the protein CASSYSMRQGSYEQYF. This chain joins TRBV6-2 or TRBV6-3 and TRBJ2-7, with 7 bases fitting TRBD1. Germline lookup yields CDR1 MNHEY and CDR2 SVGEGT. The length of the CDR3 is 16 residues. Trimming took 0 bases from V and 0 from J; bases not matched to a gene: 5.

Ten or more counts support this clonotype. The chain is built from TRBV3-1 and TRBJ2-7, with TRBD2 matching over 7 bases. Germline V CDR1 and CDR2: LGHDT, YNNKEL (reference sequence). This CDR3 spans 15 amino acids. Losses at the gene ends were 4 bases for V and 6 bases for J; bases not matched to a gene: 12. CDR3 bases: TGTGCCAGCAGCCCGGGGAGGGGATTAATACCCGAGCAGTACTTC. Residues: CASSPGRGLIPEQYF.

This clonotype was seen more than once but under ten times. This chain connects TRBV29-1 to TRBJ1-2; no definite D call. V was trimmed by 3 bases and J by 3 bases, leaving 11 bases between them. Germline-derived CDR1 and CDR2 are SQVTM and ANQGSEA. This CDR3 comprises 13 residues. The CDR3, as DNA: TGCAGCGTTGACAACACTGGGGACTATGGCTACACCTTC. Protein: CSVDNTGDYGYTF.

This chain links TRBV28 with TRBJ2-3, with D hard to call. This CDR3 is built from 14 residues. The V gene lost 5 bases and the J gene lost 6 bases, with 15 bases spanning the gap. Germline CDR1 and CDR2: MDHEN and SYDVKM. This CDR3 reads CASSPTLVADTQYF. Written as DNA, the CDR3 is TGTGCCAGCAGTCCGACACTTGTGGCGGATACGCAGTATTTT.

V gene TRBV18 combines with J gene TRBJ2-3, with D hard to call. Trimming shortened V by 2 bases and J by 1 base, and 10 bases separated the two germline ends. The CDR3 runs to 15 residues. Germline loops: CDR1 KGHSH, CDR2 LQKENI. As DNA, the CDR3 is TGTGCCAGCTCACCAAGTCCTAGGGGCACAGATACGCAGTATTTT. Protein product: CASSPSPRGTDTQYF.

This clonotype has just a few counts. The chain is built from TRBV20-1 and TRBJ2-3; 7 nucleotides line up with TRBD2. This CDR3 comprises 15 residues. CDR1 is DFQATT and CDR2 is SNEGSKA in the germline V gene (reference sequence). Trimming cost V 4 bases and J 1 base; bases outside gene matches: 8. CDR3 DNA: TGCAGTGCTAAATCGGGACGGGGGGGCACAGATACGCAGTATTTT. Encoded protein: CSAKSGRGGTDTQYF.

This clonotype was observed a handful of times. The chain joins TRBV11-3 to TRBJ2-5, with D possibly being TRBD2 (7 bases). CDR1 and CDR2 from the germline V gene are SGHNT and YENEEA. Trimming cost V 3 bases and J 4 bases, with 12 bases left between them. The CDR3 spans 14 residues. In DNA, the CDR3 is TGTGCCAGCAGCTTCGGCGGGGGCCGAGAGACCCAGTACTTC. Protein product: CASSFGGGRETQYF.

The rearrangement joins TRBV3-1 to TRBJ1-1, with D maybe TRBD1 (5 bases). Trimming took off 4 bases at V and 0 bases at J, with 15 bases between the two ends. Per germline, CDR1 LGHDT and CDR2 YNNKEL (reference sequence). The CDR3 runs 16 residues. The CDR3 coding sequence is TGTGCCAGCAGCCCAAGGGACGCCGGGATGAACACTGAAGCTTTCTTT. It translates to CASSPRDAGMNTEAFF.

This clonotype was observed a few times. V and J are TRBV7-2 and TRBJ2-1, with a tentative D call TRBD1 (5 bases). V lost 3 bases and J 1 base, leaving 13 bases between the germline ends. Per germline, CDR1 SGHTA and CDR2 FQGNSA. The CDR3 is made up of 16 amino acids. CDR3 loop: CASSFDAGRSYNEQFF. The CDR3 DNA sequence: TGTGCCAGCAGCTTTGACGCAGGGCGATCCTACAATGAGCAGTTCTTC. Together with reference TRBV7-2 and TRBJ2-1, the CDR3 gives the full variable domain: GAGVSQSPSNKVTEKGKDVELRCDPISGHTALYWYRQSLGQGLEFLIYFQGNSAPDKSGLPSDRFSAERTGGSVSTLTIQRTQQEDSAVYLCASSFDAGRSYNEQFFGPGTRLTVL.

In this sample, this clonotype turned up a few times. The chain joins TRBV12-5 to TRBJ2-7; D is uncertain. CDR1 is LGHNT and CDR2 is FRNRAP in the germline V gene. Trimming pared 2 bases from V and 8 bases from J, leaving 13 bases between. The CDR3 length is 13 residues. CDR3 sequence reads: CASGLSTSTQQYF. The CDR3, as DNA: TGTGCTAGTGGTTTGTCGACGTCTACGCAGCAGTACTTC.

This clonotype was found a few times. This CDR3 reads CASSVSTGGAGDTQYF. The CDR3 DNA sequence: TGTGCCAGCAGCGTCTCGACAGGGGGCGCTGGGGATACGCAGTATTTT. The V and J genes are TRBV7-2 and TRBJ2-3; 10 nucleotides align to TRBD1. Germline V lookup: CDR1 SGHTA, CDR2 FQGNSA. The V segment lost 5 bases and the J segment 6 bases; nucleotides outside the gene matches: 11. This CDR3 contains 16 residues.

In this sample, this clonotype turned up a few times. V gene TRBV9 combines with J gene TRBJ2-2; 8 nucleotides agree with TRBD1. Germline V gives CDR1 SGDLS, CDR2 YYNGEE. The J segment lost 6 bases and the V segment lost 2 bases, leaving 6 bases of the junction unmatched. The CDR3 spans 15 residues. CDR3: CASSVAGGVSGELFF. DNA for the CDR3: TGTGCCAGCAGCGTGGCAGGGGGCGTCTCCGGGGAGCTGTTTTTT.

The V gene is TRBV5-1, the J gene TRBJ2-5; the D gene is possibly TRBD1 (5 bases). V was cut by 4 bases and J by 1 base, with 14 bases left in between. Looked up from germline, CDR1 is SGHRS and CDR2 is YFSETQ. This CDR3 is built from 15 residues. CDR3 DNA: TGCGCCAGCAGCCTGTCTAGGGGATTCCAAGAGACCCAGTACTTC. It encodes CASSLSRGFQETQYF.

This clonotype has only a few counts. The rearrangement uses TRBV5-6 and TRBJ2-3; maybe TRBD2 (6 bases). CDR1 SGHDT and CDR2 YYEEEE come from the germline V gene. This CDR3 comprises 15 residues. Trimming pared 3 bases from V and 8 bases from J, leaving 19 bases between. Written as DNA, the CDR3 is TGTGCCAGCAGCTCTAGACCGAGAACGGGGGTTACGCAGTATTTT. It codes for CASSSRPRTGVTQYF.

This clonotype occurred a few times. This CDR3 is CASSSGQGGRVDIQYF. The CDR3 nucleotides are TGTGCCAGCAGTTCAGGACAGGGCGGGCGGGTGGACATTCAGTACTTC. This sequence joins TRBV12-3 or TRBV12-4 and TRBJ2-4; 8 positions match TRBD1. The CDR3 length is 16 residues. The trim removed 4 bases at V and 8 bases at J, leaving 13 bases unmatched.

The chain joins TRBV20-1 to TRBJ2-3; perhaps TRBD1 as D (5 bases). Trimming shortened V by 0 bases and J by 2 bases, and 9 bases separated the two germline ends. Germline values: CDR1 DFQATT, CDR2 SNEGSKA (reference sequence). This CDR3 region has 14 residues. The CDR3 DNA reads TGCAGTGCTAGAGATGGGGCCTCCACAGATACGCAGTATTTT. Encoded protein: CSARDGASTDTQYF.

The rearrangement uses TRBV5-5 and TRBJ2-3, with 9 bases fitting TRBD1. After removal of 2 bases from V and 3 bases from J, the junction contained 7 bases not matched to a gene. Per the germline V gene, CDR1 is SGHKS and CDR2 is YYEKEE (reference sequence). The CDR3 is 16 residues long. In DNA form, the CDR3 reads TGTGCCAGCAGCTTTAGCTCGGACAGGGGAACAGATACGCAGTATTTT. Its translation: CASSFSSDRGTDTQYF.

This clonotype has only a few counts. CDR3 amino acids: CARKTSTDTQYF. CDR3 nucleotide sequence: TGTGCCCGCAAAACTAGCACAGATACGCAGTATTTT. This chain joins TRBV30 and TRBJ2-3; unclear D gene. The CDR3 covers 12 residues. The ends were cut back, 8 bases at V and 0 bases at J, with 9 bases in the middle. Germline values: CDR1 GTSNPN, CDR2 SVGIG (reference sequence).

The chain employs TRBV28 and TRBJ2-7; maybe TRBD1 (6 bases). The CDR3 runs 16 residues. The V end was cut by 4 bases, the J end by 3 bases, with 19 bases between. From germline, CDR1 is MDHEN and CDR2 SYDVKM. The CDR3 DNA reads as TGTGCCAGCAGTTCCACCGGGACAACGGAAATCTACGAGCAGTACTTC. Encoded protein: CASSSTGTTEIYEQYF.

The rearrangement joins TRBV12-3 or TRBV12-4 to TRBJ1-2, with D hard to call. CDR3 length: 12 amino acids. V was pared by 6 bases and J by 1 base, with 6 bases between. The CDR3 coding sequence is TGTGCCAGCAGCCAAAATAACTATGGCTACACCTTC. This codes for CASSQNNYGYTF.

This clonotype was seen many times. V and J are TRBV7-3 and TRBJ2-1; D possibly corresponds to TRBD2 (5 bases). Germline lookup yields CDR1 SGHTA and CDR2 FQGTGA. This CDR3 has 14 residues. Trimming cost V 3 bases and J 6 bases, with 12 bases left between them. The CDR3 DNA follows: TGTGCCAGCAGCTTCCCGGGGTCGCCCAATGAGCAGTTCTTC. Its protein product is CASSFPGSPNEQFF.

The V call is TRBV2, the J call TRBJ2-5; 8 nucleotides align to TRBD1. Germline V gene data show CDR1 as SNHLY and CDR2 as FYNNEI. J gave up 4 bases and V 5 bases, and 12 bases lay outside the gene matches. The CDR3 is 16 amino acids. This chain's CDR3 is CASSTRTGSGRETQYF. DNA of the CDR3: TGTGCCAGCAGTACCCGGACAGGGTCCGGGAGAGAGACCCAGTACTTC.

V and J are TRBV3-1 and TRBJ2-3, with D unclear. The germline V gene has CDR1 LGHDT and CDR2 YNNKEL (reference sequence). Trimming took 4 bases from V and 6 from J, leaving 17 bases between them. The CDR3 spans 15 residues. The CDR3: CASSPRAPVGDTQYF. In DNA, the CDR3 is TGTGCCAGCAGCCCCCGGGCCCCAGTCGGGGATACGCAGTATTTT.

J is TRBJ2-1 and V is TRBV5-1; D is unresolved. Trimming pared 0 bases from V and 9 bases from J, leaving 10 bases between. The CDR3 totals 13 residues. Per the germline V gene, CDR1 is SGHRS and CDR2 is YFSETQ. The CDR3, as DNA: TGCGCCAGCAGCTTGGGAAGTTCTGGTGAGCAGTTCTTC. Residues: CASSLGSSGEQFF.

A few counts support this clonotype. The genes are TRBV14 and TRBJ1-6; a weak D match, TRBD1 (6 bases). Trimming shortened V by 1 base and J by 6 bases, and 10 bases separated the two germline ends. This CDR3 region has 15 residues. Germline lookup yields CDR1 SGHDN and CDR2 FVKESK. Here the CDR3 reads CASSQVPGANSPLHF. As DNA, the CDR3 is TGTGCCAGCAGCCAAGTGCCAGGGGCTAATTCACCCCTCCACTTT. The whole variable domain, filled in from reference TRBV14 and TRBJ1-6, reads EAGVTQFPSHSVIEKGQTVTLRCDPISGHDNLYWYRRVMGKEIKFLLHFVKESKQDESGMPNNRFLAERTGGTYSTLKVQPAELEDSGVYFCASSQVPGANSPLHFGNGTRLTVT.